What follows are 20 T cell receptor beta chains derived from one specimen sequenced in a study of beta chain features in type 1 diabetes. Findings and caveats of the study: Moderately but significantly shorter TCRB CDR3s were found in Type 1 diabetes patients in all four CD4+ subsets.

Their antigens are not known. The isolated RNA, all of it, was reverse transcribed, so expressed TCRB transcripts were what got sequenced. Data came from immunoSEQ multiplex PCR; TCRdb stores just in-frame clones and leaves some out. The sample records approximately 260,000 clones, roughly a quarter being singletons. The sample was naive CD4+ T cells from blood. These receptors came from a woman aged 25 to 39 with type 1 diabetes.

V and J are TRBV7-9 and TRBJ2-6; 7 bases are shared with TRBD2. CDR1 and CDR2 (germline): SEHNR, FQNEAQ (reference sequence). This CDR3 region has 13 residues. J was trimmed by 5 bases and V by 7 bases; bases with no gene match: 2. In DNA form, the CDR3 reads TGTGCCAGCATGAGCGGGAGGGCCAACGTCCTGACTTTC. This translates into CASMSGRANVLTF.

The rearrangement uses TRBV9 and TRBJ2-3; TRBD2 agrees at 9 bases. Germline loops: CDR1 SGDLS, CDR2 YYNGEE. V lost 2 bases to trimming and J lost 7 bases; unmatched junction nucleotides: 5. There are 14 residues in the CDR3. CDR3 DNA sequence: TGTGCCAGCAGCGTTAGCGGGAGCTTGAATACGCAGTATTTT. Its translation: CASSVSGSLNTQYF.

This clone has only a few counts. The chain uses TRBV27 and TRBJ2-5; 11 nucleotides match TRBD1. V lost 4 bases to trimming and J lost 5 bases; unmatched junction nucleotides: 6. The CDR3 totals 15 residues. Per the germline V gene, CDR1 is MNHEY and CDR2 is SMNVEV (reference sequence). CDR3 residues: CASSYGTGGGETQYF. The CDR3 region has the DNA TGTGCCAGCAGTTATGGGACAGGGGGTGGGGAGACCCAGTACTTC.

This clone was counted a few times. J is TRBJ2-7 and V is TRBV14; tentative D call: TRBD1 (5 bases). Trimming took 2 bases from V and 2 from J, leaving 10 bases between them. This CDR3 contains 14 residues. The germline gives CDR1 SGHDN, CDR2 FVKESK. The CDR3 here is CASSQFQGTYEQYF. For the CDR3, the DNA is TGTGCCAGCAGCCAATTTCAGGGAACCTACGAGCAGTACTTC.

This chain joins TRBV29-1 and TRBJ2-7; 8 bases line up with TRBD2. This CDR3 has 13 residues. V gave up 4 bases and J gave up 3 bases; unmatched junction bases: 5. Germline lookup yields CDR1 SQVTM and CDR2 ANQGSEA. The CDR3 DNA reads as TGCAGCGTTGGAGCGGGAGAGCGCTACGAGCAGTACTTC. Its translation is CSVGAGERYEQYF.

The chain uses TRBV18 and TRBJ2-4; D is possibly TRBD2 (5 bases). V was trimmed by 0 bases and J by 0 bases, leaving 9 bases between them. The germline V gene encodes CDR1 KGHSH and CDR2 LQKENI. This CDR3 region has 16 residues. CDR3: CASSPPSGLAKNIQYF. CDR3 sequence (DNA): TGTGCCAGCTCACCACCCAGCGGCCTAGCCAAAAACATTCAGTACTTC.

V is TRBV11-3 and J is TRBJ2-1; no clear D. Germline CDR1 reads SGHNT; CDR2 reads YENEEA. The ends were cut back, 4 bases at V and 0 bases at J, with 13 bases in the middle. The CDR3 spans 16 residues. CDR3 residues: CASSSSLATSYNEQFF. CDR3 in DNA: TGTGCCAGCAGCTCCAGTTTAGCCACCTCCTACAATGAGCAGTTCTTC. The entire variable domain, with the rest obtained from reference TRBV11-3 and TRBJ2-1, is as follows: EAGVVQSPRYKIIEKKQPVAFWCNPISGHNTLYWYLQNLGQGPELLIRYENEEAVDDSQLPKDRFSAERLKGVDSTLKIQPAELGDSAVYLCASSSSLATSYNEQFFGPGTRLTVL.

This clone was recorded a few times. This rearrangement joins TRBV15 to TRBJ2-2; tentative D call: TRBD1 (5 bases). CDR1 and CDR2 from the germline V gene are LNHNV and YYDKDF (reference sequence). The CDR3 length is 15 residues. Trimming shortened V by 3 bases and J by 1 base, and 9 bases separated the two germline ends. CDR3 sequence: CATSRWTLNTGELFF. For the CDR3, the DNA is TGTGCCACCAGCAGGTGGACACTGAACACCGGGGAGCTGTTTTTT.

For this clone: Other DNA variants within this sample encode the same CDR3. The chain is built from TRBV2 and TRBJ2-5, with unresolved D. The CDR3 runs to 11 residues. The V end was cut by 6 bases, the J end by 3 bases, with 5 bases between. Germline values: CDR1 SNHLY, CDR2 FYNNEI. CDR3 loop: CASRAEETQYF. The CDR3 DNA reads as TGTGCCAGCAGGGCTGAAGAGACCCAGTACTTC.

The chain has TRBV5-4 and TRBJ1-1; D is undetermined. Germline lookup yields CDR1 SGHNT and CDR2 YYREEE (reference sequence). Trimming took 0 bases from V and 5 from J, leaving 17 bases between them. This CDR3 spans 16 amino acids. CDR3: CASSLGLTLAGTEAFF. CDR3 in DNA: TGTGCCAGCAGCTTGGGATTGACTCTGGCGGGGACTGAAGCTTTCTTT.

This clone was detected only a few times. The V gene is TRBV7-2, the J gene TRBJ2-1; D is undetermined. The CDR3 runs 13 residues. Germline-derived CDR1 and CDR2 are SGHTA and FQGNSA. The V end lost 3 bases, the J end lost 5 bases, and 8 bases lay between the germline ends. Here the CDR3 DNA reads TGTGCCAGCAGCTTCAGCGTCCACAATGAGCAGTTCTTC. This codes for CASSFSVHNEQFF.

V gene TRBV4-2 combines with J gene TRBJ2-7, with 8 bases that match TRBD2. CDR3 length: 17 residues. V lost 0 bases, J lost 3 bases, and 10 bases stayed unmatched. From germline, CDR1 is LGHNA and CDR2 YNFKEQ. The CDR3 is CASSQESLAGSRYEQYF. CDR3 bases: TGTGCCAGCAGCCAAGAATCGCTAGCGGGCTCCCGCTACGAGCAGTACTTC.

This chain uses TRBV11-1 with TRBJ2-1; 7 bases line up with TRBD1. Trimming took 2 bases from V and 6 from J; bases not matched to a gene: 16. From germline, CDR1 is SGHAT and CDR2 FQDESV (reference sequence). CDR3 length: 18 residues. The CDR3, as DNA: TGTGCCAGCAGCTTAAATGCAGGGGGTGCTGCGATCCCCAATGAGCAGTTCTTC. This encodes CASSLNAGGAAIPNEQFF.

The J gene is TRBJ1-1, the V gene TRBV2; 7 bases are a match to TRBD1. The CDR3 totals 12 residues. V lost 4 bases and J lost 7; bases outside the gene matches: 3. Per germline, CDR1 SNHLY and CDR2 FYNNEI. The CDR3 nucleotides read TGTGCCAGCAGTGGACAGGGCTATGAAGCTTTCTTT. Amino acid sequence: CASSGQGYEAFF.

The rearrangement links TRBV29-1 to TRBJ2-3, with TRBD2 identical over 7 bases. The CDR3 contains 14 residues. CDR1 and CDR2 (germline): SQVTM, ANQGSEA. The ends lost 4 bases at V and 4 bases at J; junction bases unmatched: 8. CDR3 residues: CSVATSSVADTQYF. CDR3 in DNA: TGCAGCGTTGCGACTAGCTCCGTCGCAGATACGCAGTATTTT.

This clone was observed a handful of times. The rearrangement joins TRBV5-1 to TRBJ1-4; 8 bases map to TRBD1. The CDR3 has 16 residues. CDR1 and CDR2 from the germline V gene are SGHRS and YFSETQ. Losses at the gene ends were 0 bases for V and 7 bases for J; bases not matched to a gene: 8. The CDR3 region is CASSLAGDRGGEKLFF. In nucleotides, the CDR3 is TGCGCCAGCAGCTTGGCAGGAGACAGGGGTGGTGAAAAACTGTTTTTT.

The gene calls are TRBV30 and TRBJ2-1; D is possibly TRBD2 (6 bases). The CDR3 loop spans 14 amino acids. Germline V gives CDR1 GTSNPN, CDR2 SVGIG (reference sequence). As DNA, the CDR3 is TGTGTCGGTTCGCGGGACTCCCCGCGAGATGAGCAGTTCTTC. Translating it yields CVGSRDSPRDEQFF.

This clone occurred a few times. The chain recombines TRBV28 with TRBJ2-7; D possibly corresponds to TRBD2 (5 bases). The V end was cut by 3 bases, the J end by 5 bases, with 14 bases between. The CDR3 spans 14 residues. The germline V gene has CDR1 MDHEN and CDR2 SYDVKM. This CDR3 is CASSFLEGVDEQYF. CDR3 DNA: TGTGCCAGCAGTTTCCTTGAGGGTGTCGACGAGCAGTACTTC.

The J gene is TRBJ2-1, the V gene TRBV5-1; 7 nucleotides agree with TRBD2. Germline V gene data show CDR1 as SGHRS and CDR2 as YFSETQ. The CDR3 is 17 residues long. The trim removed 4 bases at V and 10 bases at J, leaving 20 bases unmatched. The CDR3 is CASSPEMGGRPRVEQFF. The CDR3 region has the DNA TGCGCCAGCAGCCCCGAGATGGGCGGGAGACCCCGGGTCGAGCAGTTCTTC. The full variable domain, rest sourced from reference TRBV5-1 and TRBJ2-1, is KAGVTQTPRYLIKTRGQQVTLSCSPISGHRSVSWYQQTPGQGLQFLFEYFSETQRNKGNFPGRFSGRQFSNSRSEMNVSTLELGDSALYLCASSPEMGGRPRVEQFFGPGTRLTVL.

This chain connects TRBV18 to TRBJ2-7, with 8 bases fitting TRBD1. V dropped 2 bases and J dropped 6; count of bases not matched to a gene: 6. The CDR3 is made up of 14 amino acids. Germline V gene sequence: CDR1 KGHSH, CDR2 LQKENI. In nucleotides, the CDR3 is TGTGCCAGCTCACCAGGACAGGGTATAGGCGAGCAGTACTTC. This codes for CASSPGQGIGEQYF.